This is a list of T cell receptor beta chains from one sample in a study of patients and donors after allogeneic stem cell transplantation. In TCRdb, the RT-PCR reads were re-called with MiXCR into one record per CDR3 protein. The table lists 95,000 to 120,000 distinct CDR3 sequences, 35% of them singletons. Sequenced sample: blood, either unsorted or a sorted T cell fraction (not recorded which). These receptors were taken from a human donor who was either an allogeneic HSCT recipient or a stem cell or donor lymphocyte infusion donor (not recorded which). It is not recorded whose cells these are; they may come from a transplant donor. The CDR3 runs from the conserved cysteine through the conserved F or W. The D gene is left open where the match is weak. Where a row states a size, it is once, few, many or the class of an expanded clone; other rows omit it.

>TRBV15|.|.|TRBJ2-1
TGTGCCACCAGCAGAACTTACAATGAGCAGTTCTTC
CATSRTYNEQFF
>TRBV5-6|.|TRBD1|TRBJ1-5
TGTGCCAGCAGCTCCTCTACACGTAACAGGGGGAATCAGCCCCAGCATTTT
CASSSSTRNRGNQPQHF
>TRBV20-1|.|.|TRBJ1-1
TGCAGTGCTTTAGACGAGGGGTGGAACACTGAAGCTTTCTTT
CSALDEGWNTEAFF
>TRBV10-3|.|.|TRBJ1-2
TGTGCCATCAGTGAGTTTGCCCCTCCGGCCAAGGAATATGGCTACACCTTC
CAISEFAPPAKEYGYTF
>TRBV4-3|few|.|TRBJ2-2
TGCGCCAGCAGCCATGTACAGGGAACCGGGGAGCTGTTTTTT
CASSHVQGTGELFF
>TRBV7-2|.|TRBD1|TRBJ2-4
TGTGCCAGCAGCCCGACAGGGACCCGGACGGCCAAAAACATTCAGTACTTC
CASSPTGTRTAKNIQYF
>TRBV24-1|.|TRBD2|TRBJ2-3
TGTGCCACCAGTCCTCCGACTAGCGGGAGAGGGAGCACAGATACGCAGTATTTT
CATSPPTSGRGSTDTQYF
>TRBV29-1|few|.|TRBJ1-1
TGCAGCGTTGCCCGACAGGTGAACACTGAAGCTTTCTTT
CSVARQVNTEAFF
>TRBV20-1|few|.|TRBJ1-1
TGCAGTGCTAGGGAGGACGACTACACTGAAGCTTTCTTT
CSAREDDYTEAFF
>TRBV20-1|few|.|TRBJ2-2
TGCAGTGCCGCGAGAGGGGCCAGCTACACCGGGGAGCTGTTTTTT
CSAARGASYTGELFF
>TRBV24-1|.|TRBD1|TRBJ1-1
TGTGCCTCCGAGGACAGGGATGGAGGTTGTGCCACTGAAGCTTTCTTT
CASEDRDGGCATEAFF
>TRBV6-6|.|.|TRBJ2-1
TGTGCCAGCAGTAGGACAGCCGAAACCTACAATGAGCAGTTCTTC
CASSRTAETYNEQFF
>TRBV20-1|few|.|TRBJ1-6
TGCAGTGCTACCGGACGGAGTAATTCACCCCTCCACTTT
CSATGRSNSPLHF
>TRBV11-2|.|TRBD1|TRBJ1-1
TGTGCCAGCAGCTTGGGGACAGTTAACACTGAAGCTTTCTTT
CASSLGTVNTEAFF
>TRBV29-1|.|.|TRBJ2-1
TGCAGCGTTGCCGGGACTGGGGTCAATGAGCAGTTCTTC
CSVAGTGVNEQFF
>TRBV10-3|.|.|TRBJ1-2
TGTGCCATCAGTGAGTCGCAGAACTATGGCTACACCTTC
CAISESQNYGYTF
>TRBV6-5|.|.|TRBJ1-5
TGTGCCAGCAAGTCCGCGGCAAGGGGCAATCAGCCCCAGCATTTT
CASKSAARGNQPQHF
>TRBV20-1|.|.|TRBJ2-3
TGCAGTGCTAGAGTCGCAGATACGCAGTATTTT
CSARVADTQYF
>TRBV2|few|.|TRBJ1-3
TGTGCCAGCAGTTCAGGAGGGAGACTTTCTGGAAACACCATATATTTT
CASSSGGRLSGNTIYF
>TRBV4-3|.|.|TRBJ2-1
TGCGCCAGCAGCCAAGATATTGGGCTAGCGACCCGCTACAATGAGCAGTTCTTC
CASSQDIGLATRYNEQFF
>TRBV12-3/TRBV12-4|many|.|TRBJ2-2
TGTGCCAGCAGAACCGACAGAAACACCGGGGAGCTGTTTTTT
CASRTDRNTGELFF
>TRBV7-9|.|.|TRBJ2-5
TGTGCCAGCAGCTCCCGGGACGTCCAAGAGACCCAGTACTTC
CASSSRDVQETQYF
>TRBV6-2/TRBV6-3|.|TRBD2|TRBJ2-1
TGTGCCAGCAGTTACCGGATTAGCGGGAGGGCCTCGCAGTTTCGCTCCTACAATGAGCAGTTCTTC
CASSYRISGRASQFRSYNEQFF